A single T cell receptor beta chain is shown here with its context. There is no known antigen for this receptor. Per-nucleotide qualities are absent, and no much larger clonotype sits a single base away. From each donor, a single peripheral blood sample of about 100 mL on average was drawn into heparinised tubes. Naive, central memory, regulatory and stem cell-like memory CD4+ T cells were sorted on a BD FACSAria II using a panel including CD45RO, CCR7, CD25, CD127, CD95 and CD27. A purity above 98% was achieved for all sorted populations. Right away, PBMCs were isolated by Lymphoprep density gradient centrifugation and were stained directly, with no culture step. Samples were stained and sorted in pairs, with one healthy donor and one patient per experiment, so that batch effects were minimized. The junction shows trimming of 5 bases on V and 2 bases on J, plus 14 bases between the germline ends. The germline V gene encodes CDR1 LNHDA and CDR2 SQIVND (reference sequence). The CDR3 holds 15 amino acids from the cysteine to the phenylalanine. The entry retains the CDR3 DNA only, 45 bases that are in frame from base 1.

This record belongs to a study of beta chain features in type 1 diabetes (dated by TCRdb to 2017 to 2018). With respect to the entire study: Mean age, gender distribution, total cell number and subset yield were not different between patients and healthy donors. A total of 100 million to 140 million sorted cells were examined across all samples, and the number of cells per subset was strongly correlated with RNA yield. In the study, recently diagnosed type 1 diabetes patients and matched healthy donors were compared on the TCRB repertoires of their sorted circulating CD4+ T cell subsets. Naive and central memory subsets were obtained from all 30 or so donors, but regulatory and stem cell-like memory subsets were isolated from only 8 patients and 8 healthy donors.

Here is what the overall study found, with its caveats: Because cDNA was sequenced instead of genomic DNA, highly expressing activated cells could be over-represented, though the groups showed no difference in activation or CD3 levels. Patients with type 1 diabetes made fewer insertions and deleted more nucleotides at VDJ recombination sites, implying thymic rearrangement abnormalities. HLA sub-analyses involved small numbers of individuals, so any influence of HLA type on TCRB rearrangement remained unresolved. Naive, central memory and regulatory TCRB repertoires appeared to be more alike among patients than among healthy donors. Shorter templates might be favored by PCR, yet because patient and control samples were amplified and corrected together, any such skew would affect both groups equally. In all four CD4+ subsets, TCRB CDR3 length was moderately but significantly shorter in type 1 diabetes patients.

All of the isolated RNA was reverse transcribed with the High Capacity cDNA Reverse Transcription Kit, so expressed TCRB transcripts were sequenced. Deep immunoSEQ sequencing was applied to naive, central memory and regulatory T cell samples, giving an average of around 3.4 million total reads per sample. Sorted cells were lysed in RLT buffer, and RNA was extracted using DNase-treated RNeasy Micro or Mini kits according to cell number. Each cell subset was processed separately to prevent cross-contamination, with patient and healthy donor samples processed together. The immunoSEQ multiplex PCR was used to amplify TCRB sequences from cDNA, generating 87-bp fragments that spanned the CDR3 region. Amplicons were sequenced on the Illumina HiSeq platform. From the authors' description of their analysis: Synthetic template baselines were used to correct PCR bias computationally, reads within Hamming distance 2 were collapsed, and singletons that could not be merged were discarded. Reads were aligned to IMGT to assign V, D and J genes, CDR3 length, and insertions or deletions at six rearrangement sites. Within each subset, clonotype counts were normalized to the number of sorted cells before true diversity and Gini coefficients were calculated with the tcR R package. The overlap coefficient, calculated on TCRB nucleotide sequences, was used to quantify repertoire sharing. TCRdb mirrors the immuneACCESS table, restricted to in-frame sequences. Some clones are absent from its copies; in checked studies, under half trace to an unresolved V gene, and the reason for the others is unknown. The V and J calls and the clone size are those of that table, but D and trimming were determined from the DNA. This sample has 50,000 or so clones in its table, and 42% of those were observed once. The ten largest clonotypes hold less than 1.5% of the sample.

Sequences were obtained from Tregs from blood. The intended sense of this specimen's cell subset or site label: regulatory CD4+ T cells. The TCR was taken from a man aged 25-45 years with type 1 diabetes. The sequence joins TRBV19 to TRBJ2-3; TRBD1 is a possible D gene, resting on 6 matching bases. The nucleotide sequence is TGTGCCAGTAGTGCCGGACAGAGATACACAGATACGCAGTATTTT. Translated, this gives CASSAGQRYTDTQYF.